This record concerns one T cell receptor (beta chain) sequence. This sample was included in a study of blood T cell repertoires in COVID-19. Study-wide context: Spain, Italy and the United States supplied samples that represented acute and convalescent COVID-19. T cells, B-cell-depleted T cells, or PBMCs supplied cDNA or gDNA.

In the original workflow: By means of reference gene primer amplification, nucleated cell counts were estimated. Measured with immunoSEQ multiplex PCR; TCRdb has only the in-frame clones, and not every one. That table gives V, J and clone size, and the DNA gave D and trimming. The table has approximately 270,000 clones, approximately 85% seen once; the top ten hold 9.5% to 12%. Trimming pared 1 base from V and 4 bases from J, leaving 8 bases between. Germline CDR1 KGHSH, CDR2 LQKENI. CDR3 length equals 14 residues. Sample: peripheral blood. The source of this sequence is a woman between 65 and 79 years old with acute or convalescent COVID-19. The chain uses TRBV18 and TRBJ2-1, with unresolved D. The CDR3 nucleotides read TGTGCCAGCTCACCACAGTCCAGATACAATGAGCAGTTCTTC. Protein product: CASSPQSRYNEQFF.